The 10 T cell receptor beta chains in this list originate from one sample, sequenced in a study of CD8+CD57+ T cells in acquired aplastic anemia. According to the study, genomic DNA was the template for TCR beta VDJ and CDR3 profiling. TCRdb re-called the reads through MiXCR, storing one row per CDR3 protein. Of approximately 180,000 distinct CDR3 sequences in the sample, around half were seen once. Patients selected for sequencing had displayed CD8+CD57+ cell expansion by flow cytometry. The source material was sorted CD4+, CD8+, or CD8+CD57+ T cells (not recorded which) from PBMCs. The receptors shown here come from a human donor with aplastic anemia.

This clonotype was detected ten times or more. This sequence joins TRBV18 and TRBJ2-5, with D perhaps matching TRBD2 (5 bases). The CDR3 covers 13 residues. Germline-derived CDR1 and CDR2 are KGHSH and LQKENI. V shed 2 bases and J shed 10 bases, with 14 bases lying between them. The CDR3 DNA reads TGTGCCAGCTCACCATCGGAGCGGATAGGCCAGTACTTC. It is translated as CASSPSERIGQYF.

This clonotype occurred a few times. The chain recombines TRBV27 with TRBJ1-4, with a tentative D call TRBD1 (5 bases). This CDR3 spans 15 amino acids. Germline V gene data show CDR1 as MNHEY and CDR2 as SMNVEV (reference sequence). V shed 5 bases and J shed 4 bases, with 14 bases lying between them. The CDR3, as DNA: TGTGCCAGCAGTCCCTACGGGACGGGTAATGAAAAACTGTTTTTT. It is translated as CASSPYGTGNEKLFF. The full variable domain, with the rest looked up from reference TRBV27 and TRBJ1-4, is EAQVTQNPRYLITVTGKKLTVTCSQNMNHEYMSWYRQDPGLGLRQIYYSMNVEVTDKGDVPEGYKVSRKEKRNFPLILESPSPNQTSLYFCASSPYGTGNEKLFFGSGTQLSVL.

The genes are TRBV19 and TRBJ2-7; 9 bases are a match to TRBD1. Germline V gene data show CDR1 as LNHDA and CDR2 as SQIVND (reference sequence). This CDR3 has 14 amino acids. J gave up 2 bases and V 7 bases, and 6 bases lay outside the gene matches. CDR3 bases: TGTGCCAGTAAGATGGGGACAGGGCCCTACGAGCAGTACTTC. Residues: CASKMGTGPYEQYF. Complete variable domain (other parts from reference TRBV19 and TRBJ2-7): DGGITQSPKYLFRKEGQNVTLSCEQNLNHDAMYWYRQDPGQGLRLIYYSQIVNDFQKGDIAEGYSVSREKKESFPLTVTSAQKNPTAFYLCASKMGTGPYEQYFGPGTRLTVT.

This clonotype was counted at least ten times. This chain uses TRBV9 with TRBJ1-4; 10 positions agree with TRBD1. This CDR3 is built from 16 residues. With V trimmed by 4 bases and J by 7 bases, 10 bases remained unmatched. CDR1 and CDR2 (germline): SGDLS, YYNGEE. CDR3 DNA sequence: TGTGCCAGCAGCAGACCCCGGACAGGGGGTGGTGAAAAACTGTTTTTT. Translation: CASSRPRTGGGEKLFF.

This clonotype has ten or more counts. The rearrangement links TRBV5-6 to TRBJ2-7; D is possibly TRBD1 (5 bases). This CDR3 comprises 15 residues. CDR1 and CDR2 (germline): SGHDT, YYEEEE. Trimming removed 0 bases from V and 2 bases from J, with 12 bases in between. CDR3 loop: CASSLVGELAYEQYF. CDR3 DNA sequence: TGTGCCAGCAGCTTGGTAGGGGAACTCGCCTACGAGCAGTACTTC.

The chain employs TRBV7-9 and TRBJ2-5; D is undetermined. Germline V CDR1 and CDR2: SEHNR, FQNEAQ (reference sequence). With 4 bases removed from V and 4 bases from J, the gap between germline ends came to 13 bases. The CDR3 contains 14 residues. As DNA, the CDR3 is TGTGCCAGCAGCTCAGCGACACGGACAGAGACCCAGTACTTC. This translates into CASSSATRTETQYF. Full variable domain (remainder filled in from reference TRBV7-9 and TRBJ2-5): DTGVSQNPRHKITKRGQNVTFRCDPISEHNRLYWYRQTLGQGPEFLTYFQNEAQLEKSRLLSDRFSAERPKGSFSTLEIQRTEQGDSAMYLCASSSATRTETQYFGPGTRLLVL.

In this sample, this clonotype turned up many times. The rearrangement uses TRBV5-1 and TRBJ2-3; the D gene is possibly TRBD1 (6 bases). The CDR3 consists of 17 residues. The V end lost 0 bases, the J end lost 5 bases, and 19 bases lay between the germline ends. Germline CDR1 SGHRS, CDR2 YFSETQ. The CDR3 region has the DNA TGCGCCAGCAGCTTGGAACCCCCAGGGGCCGCCGGAGATACGCAGTATTTT. Translated, it gives CASSLEPPGAAGDTQYF.

This clonotype was counted between two and nine times. A read error is likely, as this CDR3 ends without the conserved phenylalanine or tryptophan. This chain connects TRBV6-2 or TRBV6-3 to TRBJ1-6, with 9 bases matching TRBD1. Germline assignment: CDR1 MNHEY and CDR2 SVGEGT. J was trimmed by 6 bases and V by 11 bases; bases with no gene match: 8. The CDR3 contains 14 residues. The CDR3, as DNA: TGTGCCGTCGGACCGGGACAGGGTAATTCACCCCTCCACCTT. It yields the protein CAVGPGQGNSPLHL.

In its sample, this clonotype was seen a few times. Here the CDR3 reads CASSLGKGLEQYF. The DNA of the CDR3 is TGTGCCAGCAGCTTAGGCAAGGGGCTGGAGCAGTACTTC. The J gene is TRBJ2-7, the V gene TRBV7-2; the D gene is possibly TRBD1 (5 bases). The germline V gene encodes CDR1 SGHTA and CDR2 FQGNSA. The CDR3 loop spans 13 amino acids. V was cut by 1 base and J by 7 bases, with 11 bases left in between.

In regard to this clonotype: It may be a read error: a sequence one base away is much more abundant. This sequence joins TRBV6-5 and TRBJ2-2; unclear D gene. This CDR3 is 15 amino acids long. Germline CDR1 reads MNHEY; CDR2 reads SVGAGI. This CDR3 is CAGSFYGSNTGELFF. The CDR3 coding sequence is TGTGCCGGCAGTTTCTATGGTTCGAACACCGGGGAGCTGTTTTTT.